Detailed here is one T cell receptor beta chain. Produced via immunoSEQ multiplex PCR; TCRdb's table is partial and in-frame only. The table records about 270,000 clones, around 90% of them present only once. This sample was included in a study of blood T cell repertoires in COVID-19. The length of the CDR3 is 17 residues. Germline CDR1 LNHNV, CDR2 YYDKDF (reference sequence). Between the trimmed V and J ends, which lost 1 base and 5 bases, there was a span of 15 bases. The sample consisted of PBMCs or T cells enriched from blood (not recorded which). The TCR originated in a man aged 35-49 years who had been exposed to COVID-19. This chain joins TRBV15 and TRBJ1-6, with D maybe TRBD1 (6 bases). CDR3 region: CATSRAQGLANNSPLHF. For the CDR3, the DNA is TGTGCCACCAGCAGAGCGCAGGGGTTAGCGAATAATTCACCCCTCCACTTT.